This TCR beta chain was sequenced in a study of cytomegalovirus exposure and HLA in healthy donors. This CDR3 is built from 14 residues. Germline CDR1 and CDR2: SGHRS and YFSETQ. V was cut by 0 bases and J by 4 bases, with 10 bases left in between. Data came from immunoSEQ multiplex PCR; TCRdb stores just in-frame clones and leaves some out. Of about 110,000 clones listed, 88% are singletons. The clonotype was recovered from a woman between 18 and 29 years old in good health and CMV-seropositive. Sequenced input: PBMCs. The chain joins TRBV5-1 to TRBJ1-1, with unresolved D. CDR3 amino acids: CASSLDGDITEAFF. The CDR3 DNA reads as TGCGCCAGCAGCTTGGACGGTGATATCACTGAAGCTTTCTTT.